This T cell receptor (beta chain) was recovered during a study of blood T cell repertoires in COVID-19. Study summary: Samples of COVID-19 (acute and convalescent) were obtained from the United States, Italy and Spain.

Sequenced by immunoSEQ multiplex PCR; TCRdb stores in-frame clones only, minus some. The data show over 15,000 clones, approximately 90% seen once. CDR3 length equals 13 residues. The germline V gene encodes CDR1 LNHDA and CDR2 SQIVND (reference sequence). The ends were cut back, 4 bases at V and 2 bases at J, with 9 bases in the middle. The TCR comes from a man between 65 and 85 years old with acute or convalescent COVID-19. The specimen was peripheral blood. This chain links TRBV19 with TRBJ2-7; D possibly corresponds to TRBD1 (6 bases). CDR3: CASSRQGPYEQYF. In DNA form, the CDR3 reads TGTGCCAGTAGTAGGCAGGGGCCCTACGAGCAGTACTTC.